These T cell receptor beta chains were read from a single sample in a study of shared clonotypes between healthy human individuals. Libraries were prepared by immunoSEQ multiplex PCR; TCRdb keeps only in-frame clonotypes and omits some of them. The data contain some 580,000 clones, 97% of them singletons. Sequencing was done on a sample of naive CD4+ T cells sorted from blood. These TCRs come from a woman in her twenties or thirties in good health. Both conserved end residues are part of each CDR3. Fields, in order: D gene, V gene, clone size, J gene, CDR3 DNA, CDR3 protein. A D gene is named only where the DNA matches it firmly. Some rows have no size entry. The others give once, few or many, or a class for an expanded clone.

NA	TRBV6-5	few	TRBJ1-5	TGTGCCAGCAGAAATGACGGGGATCAGCCCCAGCATTTT	CASRNDGDQPQHF
NA	TRBV5-6	NA	TRBJ2-5	TGTGCCAGCAGCTTGGCGGGACCCCAAGAGACCCAGTACTTC	CASSLAGPQETQYF
NA	TRBV14	NA	TRBJ2-2	TGTGCCAGCAGCCCTACTACTTACGGGGAGCTGTTTTTT	CASSPTTYGELFF
NA	TRBV6-5	once	TRBJ2-7	TGTGCCAGCAGTTACACCGGGCAGAAGCAGTACTTC	CASSYTGQKQYF
NA	TRBV5-1	NA	TRBJ1-5	TGCGCCAGCCGAATCTTCGCAGATGTTAGCAATCAGCCCCAGCATTTT	CASRIFADVSNQPQHF
TRBD2	TRBV27	NA	TRBJ2-2	TGTGCCAGCAGTAGCTTGGGGAGGGGCCCCACCGGGGAGCTGTTTTTT	CASSSLGRGPTGELFF
NA	TRBV20-1	NA	TRBJ2-1	TGCAGTGCAGGTACCGGAGGTGAGCAGTTCTTC	CSAGTGGEQFF
TRBD2	TRBV28	NA	TRBJ2-7	TGTGCCAGCAGTCGTGGTGGGAGCGGGAGCTCCTACGAGCAGTACTTC	CASSRGGSGSSYEQYF
NA	TRBV20-1	NA	TRBJ2-3	TGCAGTGCCCCCGGTACCGATACGCAGTATTTT	CSAPGTDTQYF
TRBD1	TRBV28	NA	TRBJ1-3	TGTGCCAGCAGTTTTCCCGCTTACAGGGGGCGCGGAGAAAACACCATATATTTT	CASSFPAYRGRGENTIYF
TRBD1	TRBV25-1	once	TRBJ1-1	TGTGCCAGCAGTGACGACAGGGGAGTCACTGAAGCTTTCTTT	CASSDDRGVTEAFF
NA	TRBV7-9	few	TRBJ1-4	TGTGCCAGCAGCTTGACTGCAACTAATGAAAAACTGTTTTTT	CASSLTATNEKLFF
TRBD1	TRBV27	once	TRBJ2-7	TGTGCCAGCAGGATTACCCGGGACAGCTACGAGCAGTACTTC	CASRITRDSYEQYF
NA	TRBV2	few	TRBJ1-1	TGTGCCAGCAGTGTGATGGAGGGAGGCACTGAAGCTTTCTTT	CASSVMEGGTEAFF
NA	TRBV7-8	NA	TRBJ2-1	TGTGCCAGCAGCACCCGACAGGTCTCCTACAATGAGCAGTTCTTC	CASSTRQVSYNEQFF
TRBD1	TRBV15	NA	TRBJ1-2	TGTGCCACCAGCTTAAGGACAGGGGAAGGCTACACCTTC	CATSLRTGEGYTF
TRBD1	TRBV27	NA	TRBJ2-7	TGTGCCAGCAGATCAGGGGGACGCACCTACGAGCAGTACTTC	CASRSGGRTYEQYF
TRBD2	TRBV10-3	once	TRBJ2-5	TGTGCCATCAAGGGGACTAGCGGAGGGGAGACCCAGTACTTC	CAIKGTSGGETQYF
NA	TRBV7-2	NA	TRBJ2-7	TGTGCCAGCAGCCCCTCGAGGGTTTTCTACGAGCAGTACTTC	CASSPSRVFYEQYF
NA	TRBV21-1	NA	TRBJ2-1	TGTGCCAGCAGCCCAAGGGGCGATGAGCAGTTCTTC	CASSPRGDEQFF
NA	TRBV29-1	once	TRBJ1-2	TGCAGCGTTGAACAGGGTCGGGCTAACTATGGCTACACCTTC	CSVEQGRANYGYTF
TRBD1	TRBV29-1	NA	TRBJ2-5	TGCAGCGTCGAGGGGGCTGAACAAGAGACCCAGTACTTC	CSVEGAEQETQYF
TRBD2	TRBV5-1	NA	TRBJ2-7	TGCGCCAGCAGCCTTCGCTTCATAAGGACTAGCGGGTATCAGGGCGAGCAGTACTTC	CASSLRFIRTSGYQGEQYF
TRBD1	TRBV6-1	NA	TRBJ1-5	TGTGCCAGCAGTGCGCACCGGGACAGGGGTGTTCAGCCCCAGCATTTT	CASSAHRDRGVQPQHF
NA	TRBV28	NA	TRBJ1-2	TGTGCCAGCAGCCCGCCGGAGGGTGGCTACACCTTC	CASSPPEGGYTF
NA	TRBV2	NA	TRBJ1-5	TGTGCCAGCAGTGATCTGCCAAGAGATCAGCCCCAGCATTTT	CASSDLPRDQPQHF
TRBD1	TRBV30	NA	TRBJ2-1	TGTGCCTGGACGGGACAGACGAACAATGAGCAGTTCTTC	CAWTGQTNNEQFF
NA	TRBV7-9	NA	TRBJ2-7	TGTGCCAGCAGCTTAGACACAGCCGGTGCGCGGGAGCAGTACTTC	CASSLDTAGAREQYF
NA	TRBV6-1	NA	TRBJ1-2	TGTGCCAGCAGTGAGGGCAGGAACTATGGCTACACCTTC	CASSEGRNYGYTF
TRBD2	TRBV18	NA	TRBJ2-1	TGTGCCAGCTCACTACTAGCGGGAGTAAAGAATGAGCAGTTCTTC	CASSLLAGVKNEQFF
NA	TRBV5-1	NA	TRBJ2-2	TGCGCCAGCAGCCCGCTGGGACACACGAACACCGGGGAGCTGTTTTTT	CASSPLGHTNTGELFF
NA	TRBV7-7	NA	TRBJ2-5	TGTGCCAGCAGTATGACTTTACAAGAGACCCAGTACTTC	CASSMTLQETQYF
NA	TRBV9	NA	TRBJ2-1	TGTGCCAGCAGCGTAGCTTGGGGGGATAGCTCCTACAATGAGCAGTTCTTC	CASSVAWGDSSYNEQFF
TRBD2	TRBV18	NA	TRBJ2-5	TGTGCCAGCTCACGACTAGCGCAAGAGACCCAGTACTTC	CASSRLAQETQYF
NA	TRBV19	NA	TRBJ1-5	TGTGCCAGTAGTAGTCTCGGGAGGCCTCAGCCCCAGCATTTT	CASSSLGRPQPQHF